This TCR beta chain was obtained from a study of cytotoxic CD8 clonotypes in ibrutinib-treated CLL. Findings of the study overall: Treatment left the uncommon public clonotypes either contracted or stable in frequency. Exceeding age-matched healthy donors, baseline clonality also tracked the counts of circulating CD8+ T cells. Clonality grew at ibrutinib response; at progression, it decreased back toward baseline.

This clone has only one observation. Its antigen is not known. With sequencing, the targeted depth ranged from 1 in 200,000 to 1 in 1 million T cells. Sequencing used immunoSEQ multiplex PCR; TCRdb keeps in-frame clones, though not all of them. The sample consists of approximately 170,000 clones, about 88% of them appearing once. In germline, CDR1 is SQVTM, CDR2 ANQGSEA. The CDR3 length is 12 residues. Trimming pared 4 bases from V and 7 bases from J, leaving 8 bases between. Here the sequenced sample was PBMCs, taken at disease progression, from a patient treated with ibrutinib. The TCR originated in a human donor with chronic lymphocytic leukemia. This rearrangement joins TRBV29-1 to TRBJ1-6; TRBD1 is a possible D gene (5 bases). This CDR3 reads CSVGGSNSPLHF. CDR3 coding DNA: TGCAGCGTTGGGGGGAGCAATTCACCCCTCCACTTT.